Shown below are 8 T cell receptor beta chains from a single sample sequenced in a study of PD-1 blockade in classical Hodgkin lymphoma. Time point described: newly diagnosed, previously untreated cHL patient sample. Magnetic negative selection was used to purify CD8+ T cells from thawed PBMCs. This table comes from immunoSEQ multiplex PCR, and its TCRdb copy is limited to in-frame clones, with some not included. The sample lists roughly 4,800 clones, approximately 92% occurring once. The sequenced material came from CD8+ T cells from blood. The receptors were gathered from a human donor with classical Hodgkin lymphoma.

The rearrangement uses TRBV19 and TRBJ2-6; TRBD1 matches at 7 bases. CDR3 size: 16 residues. Germline V gene sequence: CDR1 LNHDA, CDR2 SQIVND (reference sequence). J lost 2 bases, V lost 5 bases, and 6 bases had no gene match. The CDR3 sequence: CASSPRDRAGANVLTF. The CDR3 region has the DNA TGTGCCAGTAGTCCCCGCGACAGGGCTGGGGCCAACGTCCTGACTTTC.

V usage is TRBV28 and J usage is TRBJ1-4; D is ambiguous. In germline, CDR1 is MDHEN, CDR2 SYDVKM. This CDR3 has 15 amino acids. Trimming took off 4 bases at V and 12 bases at J, with 21 bases between the two ends. CDR3 DNA sequence: TGTGCCAGCAGTTCCATCGGATTTTTGGGGAAAGAACTGTTTTTT. Encoded protein: CASSSIGFLGKELFF. The full variable domain, in which reference TRBV28 and TRBJ1-4 provide the parts outside the CDR3, is DVKVTQSSRYLVKRTGEKVFLECVQDMDHENMFWYRQDPGLGLRLIYFSYDVKMKEKGDIPEGYSVSREKKERFSLILESASTNQTSMYLCASSSIGFLGKELFFGSGTQLSVL.

The chain recombines TRBV13 with TRBJ1-1; no reliable D call. CDR1 PRHDT and CDR2 FYEKMQ come from the germline V gene (reference sequence). V lost 5 bases to trimming and J lost 0 bases, with 7 bases between them. This CDR3 spans 13 amino acids. This CDR3 is CASSQVVNTEAFF. The CDR3 DNA reads TGTGCCAGCAGCCAAGTAGTGAACACTGAAGCTTTCTTT.

The chain links TRBV6-6 to TRBJ1-6; 10 bases are shared with TRBD1. Germline V gene data show CDR1 as MNHNY and CDR2 as SVGAGI (reference sequence). V was pared by 0 bases and J by 9 bases, with 2 bases of the junction left unmatched. This CDR3 is built from 15 residues. The CDR3 sequence: CASSYSRDRGSPLHF. CDR3 bases: TGTGCCAGCAGTTACTCGAGGGACAGGGGTTCACCCCTCCACTTT.

The chain uses TRBV7-9 and TRBJ2-2; 8 positions match TRBD1. Per the germline V gene, CDR1 is SEHNR and CDR2 is FQNEAQ (reference sequence). V was clipped by 5 bases and J by 3 bases; unmatched bases: 8. CDR3 size: 16 residues. CDR3 amino acids: CASSPSGTGYTGELFF. The CDR3 region has the DNA TGTGCCAGCAGCCCATCCGGGACAGGCTACACCGGGGAGCTGTTTTTT.

The chain combines TRBV6-6 with TRBJ2-2, with TRBD1 identical over 8 bases. The germline V gene encodes CDR1 MNHNY and CDR2 SVGAGI (reference sequence). V was pared by 10 bases and J by 1 base, with 8 bases of the junction left unmatched. CDR3 length equals 15 residues. This CDR3 reads CATYRTGRNTGELFF. CDR3 bases: TGTGCCACCTACAGGACAGGGCGGAACACCGGGGAGCTGTTTTTT.

This clone was recorded a few times. The rearrangement uses TRBV6-5 and TRBJ1-6, with 7 positions matching TRBD1. With 6 bases clipped from V and 9 bases from J, the junction kept 5 bases outside the gene matches. Germline V gene lookup returns CDR1 MNHEY and CDR2 SVGAGI. The CDR3 covers 13 residues. CDR3: CASSGQAPSPLHF. The CDR3 DNA sequence: TGTGCCAGCAGCGGACAGGCCCCTTCACCCCTCCACTTT.

The chain employs TRBV30 and TRBJ1-5; possible D gene TRBD1, 6 bases. This CDR3 region has 14 residues. The germline V gene encodes CDR1 GTSNPN and CDR2 SVGIG (reference sequence). Trimming removed 0 bases at V and 7 bases at J, with 13 bases between. DNA of the CDR3: TGTGCCTGGAGTGTTACGGGGGGCGGGCAGCCCCAGCATTTT. This codes for CAWSVTGGGQPQHF.